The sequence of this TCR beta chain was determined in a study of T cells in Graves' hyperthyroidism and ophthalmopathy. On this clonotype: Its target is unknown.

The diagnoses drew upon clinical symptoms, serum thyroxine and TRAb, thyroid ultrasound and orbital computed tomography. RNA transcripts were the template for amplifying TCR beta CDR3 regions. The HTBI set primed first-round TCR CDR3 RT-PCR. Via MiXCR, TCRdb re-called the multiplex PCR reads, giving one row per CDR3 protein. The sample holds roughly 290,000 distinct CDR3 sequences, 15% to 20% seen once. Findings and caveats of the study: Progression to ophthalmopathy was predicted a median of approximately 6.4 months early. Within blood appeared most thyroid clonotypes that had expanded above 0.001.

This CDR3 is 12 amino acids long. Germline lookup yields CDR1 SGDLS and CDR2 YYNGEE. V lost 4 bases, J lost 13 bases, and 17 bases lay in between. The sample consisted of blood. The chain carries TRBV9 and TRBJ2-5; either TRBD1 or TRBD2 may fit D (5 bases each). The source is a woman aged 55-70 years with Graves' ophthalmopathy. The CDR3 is CASSPATGRPYF. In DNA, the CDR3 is TGTGCCAGCAGCCCCGCCACGGGGCGCCCGTACTTC.